The clone carrying this T cell receptor (beta chain) was counted only a few times. Trimming at V came to 0 bases and at J to 4 bases, leaving 4 bases not matched to a gene. CDR3 length: 16 residues. Germline CDR1 reads LGHNA; CDR2 reads YSLEER. The data were produced by immunoSEQ multiplex PCR, yet TCRdb's version contains in-frame clones alone and is incomplete. The table lists more than 80,000 clones, approximately 61% of them singletons, with about 48% in the top ten. These data come from a study of shared clonotypes between healthy human individuals. This TCR was sampled from a man aged 25-45 years in good health. Sequenced input: memory CD8+ T cells sorted from blood. The subset was: CD45RO+ cells pooled with CCR7-negative TemRA cells. The rearrangement joins TRBV4-3 to TRBJ2-2; 8 nucleotides line up with TRBD2. Here the CDR3 reads CASSQDKREITGELFF. The CDR3 DNA reads TGCGCCAGCAGCCAAGATAAGCGGGAGATCACCGGGGAGCTGTTTTTT.